Listed below are T cell receptor beta chains from one sample, sequenced in a study of T cell clonotyping in hematopoietic cell transplantation. Only in-frame clones appear in the TCRdb table, and some are missing; sequencing was by immunoSEQ multiplex PCR. This table holds 7,500 to 9,500 clones, approximately 85% found once. Sequencing used PBMCs, obtained 180 days after allogeneic stem cell transplant. Receptors were obtained from a female patient in her 30s who had an allogeneic stem cell transplant, so the T cells may come from the graft donor. Some clones in this sample may be carry-over from other donors' samples. CDR3s include the opening cysteine and the closing phenylalanine or tryptophan. A D gene is named only where the DNA matches it firmly. Where a row states a size, it is once, few, many or the class of an expanded clone; other rows omit it.

clone size	D gene	V gene	J gene	CDR3 protein	CDR3 DNA
NA	NA	TRBV7-9	TRBJ1-2	CASSLGGNGYTF	TGTGCCAGCAGCTTAGGGGGGAATGGCTACACCTTC
NA	TRBD1	TRBV7-9	TRBJ1-3	CASSGLTGQVYGNTIYF	TGTGCCAGCAGCGGACTAACGGGACAGGTCTACGGAAACACCATATATTTT
NA	TRBD1	TRBV7-2	TRBJ2-2	CASSFRDRSTGELFF	TGTGCCAGCAGCTTCCGGGACAGGAGCACCGGGGAGCTGTTTTTT
NA	NA	TRBV27	TRBJ1-6	CASSFGRQGNSPLHF	TGTGCCAGCAGTTTCGGACGACAAGGAAATTCACCCCTCCACTTT
once	NA	TRBV4-1	TRBJ2-5	CASSRYDEGLGVQETQYF	TGCGCCAGCAGCCGCTACGACGAAGGGCTAGGGGTACAAGAGACCCAGTACTTC
medium-sized	TRBD1	TRBV27	TRBJ1-1	CASSFNPGGTEAFF	TGTGCCAGCAGTTTTAATCCAGGGGGCACTGAAGCTTTCTTT
NA	NA	TRBV6-6	TRBJ1-5	CASSADRAQPQHF	TGTGCCAGCAGTGCCGACCGAGCCCAGCCCCAGCATTTT
NA	TRBD1	TRBV6-6	TRBJ1-2	CASSSPRQGTNYGYTF	TGTGCCAGCAGTTCACCCAGACAGGGCACTAACTATGGCTACACCTTC
NA	NA	TRBV30	TRBJ1-1	CAWSGFRPGRPNTEAFF	TGTGCCTGGAGTGGGTTCCGCCCAGGCCGACCTAACACTGAAGCTTTCTTT
few	NA	TRBV5-5	TRBJ1-5	CASSLNSNQPQHF	TGTGCCAGCAGCTTGAACAGCAATCAGCCCCAGCATTTT
NA	NA	TRBV7-2	TRBJ2-2	CASSFYSLGYTGELFF	TGTGCCAGCAGCTTCTACAGCCTGGGCTACACCGGGGAGCTGTTTTTT
NA	TRBD1	TRBV6-1	TRBJ2-7	CASSPQGVGSYEQYF	TGTGCCAGCAGTCCACAGGGGGTCGGCTCCTACGAGCAGTACTTC
NA	TRBD2	TRBV18	TRBJ2-3	CASSPNLAGGRADTQYF	TGTGCCAGCTCACCTAACTTAGCGGGGGGGAGAGCAGATACGCAGTATTTT
NA	NA	TRBV2	TRBJ2-3	CASSDRGAGYTQYF	TGTGCCAGCAGTGATAGGGGGGCAGGATATACGCAGTATTTT
NA	NA	TRBV4-3	TRBJ1-4	CASSQDPLGGTNEKLFF	TGCGCCAGCAGCCAAGACCCCCTAGGGGGTACTAATGAAAAACTGTTTTTT
NA	NA	TRBV30	TRBJ2-2	CAWMYGTGELFF	TGTGCCTGGATGTACGGGACCGGGGAGCTGTTTTTT
NA	NA	TRBV6-6	TRBJ1-2	CASSPSGSYGYTF	TGTGCCAGCAGTCCCAGCGGGAGCTATGGCTACACCTTC
NA	NA	TRBV4-1	TRBJ1-2	CASSQEGRNYGYTF	TGCGCCAGCAGCCAAGAGGGCAGAAACTATGGCTACACCTTC
NA	NA	TRBV7-2	TRBJ2-5	CASSPSRGGGETQYF	TGTGCCAGCAGCCCAAGTAGGGGGGGCGGAGAGACCCAGTACTTC
NA	TRBD1	TRBV27	TRBJ2-5	CASSRQGSETQYF	TGTGCCAGCAGTCGACAGGGGTCCGAGACCCAGTACTTC
NA	NA	TRBV5-8	TRBJ1-4	CASSLNFQNEKLFF	TGTGCCAGCAGCTTGAACTTCCAGAATGAAAAACTGTTTTTT
NA	NA	TRBV10-3	TRBJ1-5	CAISGGGAQHF	TGTGCCATCAGTGGTGGGGGGGCCCAGCATTTT
NA	NA	TRBV19	TRBJ1-2	CASSLGQGQQRNYGYTF	TGTGCCAGTAGTCTTGGACAAGGCCAACAACGTAACTATGGCTACACCTTC
NA	TRBD2	TRBV5-1	TRBJ2-5	CASSSTSGETQYF	TGCGCCAGCAGTTCGACTAGCGGAGAGACCCAGTACTTC
NA	NA	TRBV7-9	TRBJ1-6	CASSLVSSPLHF	TGTGCCAGCAGCTTAGTGTCGTCGCCCCTCCACTTT
NA	NA	TRBV7-2	TRBJ1-5	CASSFMAAGPQHF	TGTGCCAGCAGCTTTATGGCGGCAGGGCCCCAGCATTTT
NA	NA	TRBV4-1	TRBJ2-3	CASSRTVFGSGSTDTQYF	TGCGCCAGCAGCCGCACTGTTTTTGGGAGCGGAAGCACAGATACGCAGTATTTT
NA	NA	TRBV6-1	TRBJ1-6	CASSDSPRGSPLHF	TGTGCCAGCAGTGATTCCCCCAGGGGTTCACCCCTCCACTTT
NA	NA	TRBV27	TRBJ1-1	CASILNTEAFF	TGTGCCAGCATACTGAACACTGAAGCTTTCTTT
NA	NA	TRBV4-3	TRBJ1-1	CASSPAFSGTEAFF	TGCGCCAGCAGTCCCGCTTTCTCCGGCACTGAAGCTTTCTTT
NA	NA	TRBV14	TRBJ1-6	CASSQEILLVSPLHF	TGTGCCAGCAGCCAAGAAATCCTCCTGGTTTCACCCCTCCACTTT
NA	NA	TRBV20-1	TRBJ2-7	CSARGRHEQYF	TGCAGTGCTAGGGGTAGACACGAGCAGTACTTC
NA	TRBD2	TRBV4-1	TRBJ2-7	CASSQASGGPYEQYF	TGCGCCAGCAGCCAGGCTAGCGGGGGTCCCTACGAGCAGTACTTC
NA	NA	TRBV7-9	TRBJ1-1	CASSSRDTDTEAFF	TGTGCCAGCAGCTCCCGGGACACAGACACTGAAGCTTTCTTT
NA	TRBD2	TRBV7-2	TRBJ2-7	CASSSVGTSGAEQYF	TGTGCCAGCAGCTCGGTTGGGACTAGCGGGGCCGAGCAGTACTTC
NA	NA	TRBV2	TRBJ2-3	CASSVDREDPNTDTQYF	TGTGCCAGCAGTGTGGACCGGGAAGACCCCAACACAGATACGCAGTATTTT
few	NA	TRBV18	TRBJ1-6	CASSPGAYNSPLHF	TGTGCCAGCTCACCGGGGGCGTATAATTCACCCCTCCACTTT
NA	NA	TRBV4-1	TRBJ2-7	CASSQESNSYEQYF	TGCGCCAGCAGCCAAGAGTCGAACTCCTACGAGCAGTACTTC
NA	NA	TRBV9	TRBJ2-5	CASSAEGGQETQYF	TGTGCCAGCAGCGCAGAGGGGGGCCAAGAGACCCAGTACTTC
NA	NA	TRBV7-6	TRBJ2-5	CASSTLRDGKQETQYF	TGTGCCAGCAGCACCCTCAGGGATGGTAAACAAGAGACCCAGTACTTC
NA	TRBD1	TRBV6-6	TRBJ1-5	CASRTPTGRNNQPQHF	TGTGCCAGCAGGACCCCGACAGGGAGGAACAATCAGCCCCAGCATTTT
medium-sized	TRBD1	TRBV19	TRBJ1-5	CASTQPGGIGNQPQHF	TGTGCCAGTACCCAACCAGGGGGAATTGGCAATCAGCCCCAGCATTTT
once	NA	TRBV6-5	TRBJ1-5	CASSSGVTGNQPQHF	TGTGCCAGCAGTTCAGGGGTTACGGGCAATCAGCCCCAGCATTTT
NA	NA	TRBV5-6	TRBJ1-1	CASSPTGLWNTEAFF	TGTGCCAGCAGCCCTACAGGCCTCTGGAATACTGAAGCTTTCTTT
NA	TRBD1	TRBV5-1	TRBJ1-1	CASSRGQGNTEAFF	TGCGCCAGCAGCCGGGGACAGGGGAACACTGAAGCTTTCTTT